This T cell receptor (beta chain) was retrieved from a study of CD8+CD57+ T cells in acquired aplastic anemia. Turning to the study itself: Across the sorted CD4+ and CD8+ cells, DNA amounts averaged roughly 3 ug.

Concerning this clonotype itself: Its target is not known.

Template material for TCR beta VDJ and CDR3 profiling consisted of genomic DNA. TCRdb re-called the reads with MiXCR, one entry per CDR3 protein. The sample shows about 200,000 distinct CDR3 sequences, 65% of them seen only once. Patients sequenced had flow cytometry evidence of CD8+CD57+ cell expansion. Each patient had severe acquired aplastic anemia. Patients had received no therapy at the time of blood sampling. Study-level points and caveats: About 30 shared CD8+ CDR3s appeared highly expressed within patients' immunodominant clones.

Germline CDR1 reads SGHTA; CDR2 reads FQGNSA. The CDR3 sequence is 15 residues long. V lost 5 bases to trimming and J lost 2 bases, with 16 bases between them. V and J are TRBV7-2 and TRBJ2-7; D possibly matches TRBD1 or TRBD2 (5 bases each). The TCR comes from a human donor with aplastic anemia. Sequenced material: sorted CD4+, CD8+, or CD8+CD57+ T cells (not recorded which) from PBMCs. Here the CDR3 DNA reads TGTGCCAGCAGCCGATTCGGGGACCGCACCTACGAGCAGTACTTC. Its protein is CASSRFGDRTYEQYF.